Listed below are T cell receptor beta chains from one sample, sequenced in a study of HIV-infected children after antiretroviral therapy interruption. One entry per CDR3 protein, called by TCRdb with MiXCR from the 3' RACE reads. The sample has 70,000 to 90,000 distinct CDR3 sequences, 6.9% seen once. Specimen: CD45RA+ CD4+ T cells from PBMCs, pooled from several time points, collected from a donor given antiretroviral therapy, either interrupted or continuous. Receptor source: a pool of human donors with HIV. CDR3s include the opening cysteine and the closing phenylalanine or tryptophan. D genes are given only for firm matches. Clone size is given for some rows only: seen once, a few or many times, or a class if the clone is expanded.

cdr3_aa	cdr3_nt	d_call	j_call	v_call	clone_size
CASSIVSPDTQYF	TGTGCCAGTAGTATAGTCAGCCCAGATACGCAGTATTTT	NA	TRBJ2-3	TRBV19	NA
CASFPVSSYNEQFF	TGTGCCAGCTTTCCTGTCAGCTCCTACAATGAGCAGTTCTTC	NA	TRBJ2-1	TRBV2	many
CASSPGGDEQFF	TGTGCCAGCAGTCCAGGGGGGGATGAGCAGTTCTTC	NA	TRBJ2-1	TRBV6-1	many
CASSLVLAEGEQFF	TGTGCCAGTAGTTTGGTCCTAGCGGAGGGTGAGCAGTTCTTC	TRBD2	TRBJ2-1	TRBV19	many
CASSLSTRGTGPQPQHF	TGTGCCAGCAGCTTATCAACTAGGGGGACAGGGCCTCAGCCCCAGCATTTT	TRBD1	TRBJ1-5	TRBV7-2	few
CASSVDGTGNQPQHF	TGTGCCAGCAGCGTAGATGGGACGGGCAATCAGCCCCAGCATTTT	NA	TRBJ1-5	TRBV9	many
CASSEAGSGSEAFF	TGTGCCAGCAGTGAAGCGGGCTCCGGGTCTGAAGCTTTCTTT	NA	TRBJ1-1	TRBV2	many
CASSRGQPEETQYF	TGCGCCAGCAGCCGAGGACAACCCGAAGAGACCCAGTACTTC	NA	TRBJ2-5	TRBV5-1	NA
CASSFSSGGRRQFF	TGTGCCAGCAGCTTCTCTAGCGGGGGGCGAAGGCAGTTCTTC	TRBD2	TRBJ2-1	TRBV7-2	NA
CASSQETGLRGNEQFF	TGTGCCAGCAGCCAGGAAACAGGGCTTAGAGGCAATGAGCAGTTCTTC	NA	TRBJ2-1	TRBV5-6	many